This is a list of T cell receptor beta chains from one sample in a study of cytomegalovirus exposure and HLA in healthy donors. The method was immunoSEQ multiplex PCR; TCRdb's version includes in-frame clones alone and lacks a portion of them. The data contain fewer than 200,000 clones, 70% to 90% of them singletons. The sample was PBMCs. These receptors were collected from a man aged 18 to 30 in good health and CMV-seropositive. Each CDR3 is given with its conserved first and last residue. A D gene is named only where the DNA matches it firmly. Only some rows state a clone size, as once, few, many or a class for expanded clones.

d_gene | abundance | len | j_gene | v_gene | CDR3aa | CDR3nt
TRBD1 | . | 15 | TRBJ1-4 | TRBV7-8 | CASSATGGTNEKLFF | TGTGCCAGCAGCGCCACAGGGGGAACTAATGAAAAACTGTTTTTT
. | few | 14 | TRBJ2-3 | TRBV9 | CASSPPGSTDTQYF | TGTGCCAGCAGCCCCCCGGGGAGCACAGATACGCAGTATTTT
TRBD1 | . | 15 | TRBJ1-6 | TRBV28 | CASRYPGQGNSPLHF | TGTGCCAGCAGGTACCCGGGACAGGGGAACTCACCCCTCCACTTT
. | . | 15 | TRBJ1-5 | TRBV2 | CASRDRMNSNQPQHF | TGTGCCAGCAGGGACAGAATGAATAGCAATCAGCCCCAGCATTTT
. | . | 10 | TRBJ2-5 | TRBV20-1 | CSGGKETQYF | TGCAGTGGAGGAAAGGAGACCCAGTACTTC
. | . | 15 | TRBJ2-2 | TRBV7-6 | CASSARLVAAGELFF | TGTGCCAGCAGTGCCAGACTAGTGGCCGCCGGGGAGCTGTTTTTT
TRBD1 | . | 14 | TRBJ2-7 | TRBV27 | CASRDGNRGYEQYF | TGTGCCAGCAGAGATGGAAACAGGGGATACGAGCAGTACTTC
. | . | 15 | TRBJ1-3 | TRBV5-1 | CASSFTTGPGNTIYF | TGCGCCAGCAGCTTTACAACAGGGCCTGGAAACACCATATATTTT
. | . | 12 | TRBJ2-1 | TRBV4-2 | CASSSQGYEQFF | TGTGCCAGCAGCTCCCAGGGCTATGAGCAGTTCTTC
TRBD1 | . | 18 | TRBJ2-7 | TRBV19 | CASSYDLRGQGMIYEQYF | TGTGCCAGTAGTTATGATCTTCGGGGACAGGGAATGATCTACGAGCAGTACTTC
TRBD1 | . | 16 | TRBJ2-7 | TRBV4-3 | CASSQVRPGQGNGQYF | TGCGCCAGCAGCCAAGTTAGGCCGGGACAGGGTAATGGGCAGTACTTC
TRBD2 | few | 18 | TRBJ2-1 | TRBV4-2 | CASSQDPLLAGGRDEQFF | TGTGCCAGCAGCCAAGACCCACTACTAGCGGGGGGGCGGGATGAGCAGTTCTTC
. | . | 15 | TRBJ2-2 | TRBV9 | CASSVGAGSTGELFF | TGTGCCAGCAGCGTAGGGGCTGGATCCACCGGGGAGCTGTTTTTT
TRBD2 | few | 16 | TRBJ2-5 | TRBV6-1 | CASSELAAAEEETQYF | TGTGCCAGCAGTGAACTAGCGGCAGCCGAGGAAGAGACCCAGTACTTC
. | . | 14 | TRBJ1-1 | TRBV10-3 | CAISETPAGTEAFF | TGTGCCATCAGTGAGACTCCTGCGGGTACTGAAGCTTTCTTT
TRBD1 | . | 14 | TRBJ1-6 | TRBV18 | CASSPTTGDSPLHF | TGTGCCAGCTCACCAACCACAGGGGATTCACCCCTCCACTTT
. | . | 16 | TRBJ2-2 | TRBV4-2 | CASSQGNYGSAGELFF | TGTGCCAGCAGCCAAGGAAACTACGGTTCGGCCGGGGAGCTGTTTTTT
. | . | 14 | TRBJ1-1 | TRBV19 | CASSMSLMNTEAFF | TGTGCCAGTAGTATGAGTTTGATGAACACTGAAGCTTTCTTT
. | . | 16 | TRBJ2-7 | TRBV4-2 | CASSHSTPGSSYEQYF | TGTGCCAGCAGCCACAGTACCCCGGGGAGCTCCTACGAGCAGTACTTC
TRBD1 | . | 15 | TRBJ2-2 | TRBV9 | CASSPGTGLSGELFF | TGTGCCAGCAGCCCCGGGACAGGGTTATCCGGGGAGCTGTTTTTT
TRBD1 | . | 14 | TRBJ1-2 | TRBV7-8 | CASSFDRGRGGYTF | TGTGCCAGCAGCTTCGACAGGGGGCGGGGGGGCTACACCTTC
. | . | 13 | TRBJ1-5 | TRBV7-2 | CASSLTKDQPQHF | TGTGCCAGCAGTTTGACAAAGGATCAGCCCCAGCATTTT
. | . | 14 | TRBJ1-1 | TRBV6-6 | CASSYSNRNTEAFF | TGTGCCAGCAGTTACTCGAACAGAAACACTGAAGCTTTCTTT
. | . | 13 | TRBJ1-5 | TRBV6-5 | CASSEAVEQPQHF | TGTGCCAGCAGCGAAGCCGTAGAACAGCCCCAGCATTTT
. | once | 15 | TRBJ1-6 | TRBV9 | CASSVAGDGNSPLHF | TGTGCCAGCAGCGTAGCGGGGGACGGGAATTCACCCCTCCACTTT
TRBD1 | . | 14 | TRBJ1-1 | TRBV4-3 | CASSSQGVRTEAFF | TGCGCCAGCAGCTCCCAGGGGGTCCGGACTGAAGCTTTCTTT